The source of this TCR beta chain is a study of technical replicates of blood from several donors. TCRdb keeps only in-frame clones here, not all; method: immunoSEQ multiplex PCR. The sample shows about 50,000 clones, about 95% of them seen only once. The germline gives CDR1 SGHNT, CDR2 YENEEA. Trimming cost V 0 bases and J 7 bases; bases outside gene matches: 7. The CDR3 is 15 residues long. This sequence originates from a human donor in good health. Some clones in this sample may be carry-over from other donors' samples. The chain couples TRBV11-3 to TRBJ2-5; 8 bases map to TRBD1. The source material was PBMCs. In DNA form, the CDR3 reads TGTGCCAGCAGCTTAGATTCCGACAGGGGTCGGACCCAGTACTTC. It encodes CASSLDSDRGRTQYF.